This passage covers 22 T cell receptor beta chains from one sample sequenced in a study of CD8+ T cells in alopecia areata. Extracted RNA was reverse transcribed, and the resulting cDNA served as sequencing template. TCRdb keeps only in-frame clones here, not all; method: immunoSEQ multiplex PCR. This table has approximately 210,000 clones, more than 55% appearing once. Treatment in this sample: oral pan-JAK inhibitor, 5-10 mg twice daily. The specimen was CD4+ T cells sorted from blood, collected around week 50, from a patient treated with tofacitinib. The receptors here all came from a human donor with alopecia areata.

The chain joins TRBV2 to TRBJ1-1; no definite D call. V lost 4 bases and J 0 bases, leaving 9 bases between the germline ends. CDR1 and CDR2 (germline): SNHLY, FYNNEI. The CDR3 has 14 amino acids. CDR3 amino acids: CASSVALMNTEAFF. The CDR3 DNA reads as TGTGCCAGCAGTGTAGCGTTGATGAACACTGAAGCTTTCTTT.

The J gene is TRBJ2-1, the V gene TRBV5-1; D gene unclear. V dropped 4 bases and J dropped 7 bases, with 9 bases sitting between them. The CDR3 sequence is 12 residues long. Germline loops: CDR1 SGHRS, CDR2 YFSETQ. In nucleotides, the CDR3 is TGCGCCAGCAGCGCCAGTGAGAATGAGCAGTTCTTC. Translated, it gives CASSASENEQFF. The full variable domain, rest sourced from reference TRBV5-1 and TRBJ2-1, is KAGVTQTPRYLIKTRGQQVTLSCSPISGHRSVSWYQQTPGQGLQFLFEYFSETQRNKGNFPGRFSGRQFSNSRSEMNVSTLELGDSALYLCASSASENEQFFGPGTRLTVL.

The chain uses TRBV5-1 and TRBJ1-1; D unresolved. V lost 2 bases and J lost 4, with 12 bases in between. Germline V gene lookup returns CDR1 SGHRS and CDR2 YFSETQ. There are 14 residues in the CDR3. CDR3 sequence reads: CASSFDAPSTEAFF. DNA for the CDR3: TGCGCCAGCAGCTTCGACGCACCCTCCACTGAAGCTTTCTTT.

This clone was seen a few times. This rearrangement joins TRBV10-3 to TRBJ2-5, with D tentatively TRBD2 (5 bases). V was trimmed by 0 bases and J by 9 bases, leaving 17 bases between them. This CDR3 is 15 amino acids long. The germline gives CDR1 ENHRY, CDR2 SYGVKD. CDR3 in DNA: TGTGCCATCAGTGAGTCGACTCTAGCCGGGCAGGCCCAGTACTTC. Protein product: CAISESTLAGQAQYF.

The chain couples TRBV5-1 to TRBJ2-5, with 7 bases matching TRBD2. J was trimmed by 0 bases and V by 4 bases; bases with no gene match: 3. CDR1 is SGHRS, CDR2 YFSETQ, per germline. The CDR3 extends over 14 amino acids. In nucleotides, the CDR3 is TGCGCCAGCAGCCGGGGGGACTACCAAGAGACCCAGTACTTC. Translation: CASSRGDYQETQYF.

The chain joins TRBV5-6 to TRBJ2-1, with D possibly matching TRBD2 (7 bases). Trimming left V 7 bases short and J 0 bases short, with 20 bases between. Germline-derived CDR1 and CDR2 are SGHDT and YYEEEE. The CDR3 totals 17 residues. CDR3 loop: CASLAAGASSSYNEQFF. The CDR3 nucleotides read TGTGCCAGCCTAGCGGCGGGGGCCTCGAGCTCCTACAATGAGCAGTTCTTC. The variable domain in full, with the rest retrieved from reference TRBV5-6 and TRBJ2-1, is DAGVTQSPTHLIKTRGQQVTLRCSPKSGHDTVSWYQQALGQGPQFIFQYYEEEERQRGNFPDRFSGHQFPNYSSELNVNALLLGDSALYLCASLAAGASSSYNEQFFGPGTRLTVL.

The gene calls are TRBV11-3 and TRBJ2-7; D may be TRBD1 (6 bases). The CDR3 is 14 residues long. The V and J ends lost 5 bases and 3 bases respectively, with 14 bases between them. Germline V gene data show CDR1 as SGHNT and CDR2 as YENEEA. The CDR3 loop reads CASSPQDSYYEQYF. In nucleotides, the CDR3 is TGTGCCAGCAGCCCTCAGGACAGTTACTACGAGCAGTACTTC.

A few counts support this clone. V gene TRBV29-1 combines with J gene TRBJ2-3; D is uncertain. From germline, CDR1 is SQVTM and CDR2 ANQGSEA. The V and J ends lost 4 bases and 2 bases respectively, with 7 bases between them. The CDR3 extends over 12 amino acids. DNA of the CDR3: TGCAGCGTTGGAGACAACACAGATACGCAGTATTTT. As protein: CSVGDNTDTQYF.

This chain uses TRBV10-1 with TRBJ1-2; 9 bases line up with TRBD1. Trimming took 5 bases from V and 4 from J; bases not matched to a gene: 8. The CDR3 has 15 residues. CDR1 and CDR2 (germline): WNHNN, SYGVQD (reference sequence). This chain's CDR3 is CASSTGTGPGYGYTF. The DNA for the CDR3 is TGCGCCAGCAGTACCGGGACAGGGCCGGGCTATGGCTACACCTTC.

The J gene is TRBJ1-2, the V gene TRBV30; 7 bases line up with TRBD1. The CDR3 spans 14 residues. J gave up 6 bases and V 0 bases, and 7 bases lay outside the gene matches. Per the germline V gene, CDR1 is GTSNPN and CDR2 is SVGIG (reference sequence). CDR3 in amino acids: CAWSVLGDRDGYTF. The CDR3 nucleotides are TGTGCCTGGAGTGTACTAGGAGACAGGGATGGCTACACCTTC.

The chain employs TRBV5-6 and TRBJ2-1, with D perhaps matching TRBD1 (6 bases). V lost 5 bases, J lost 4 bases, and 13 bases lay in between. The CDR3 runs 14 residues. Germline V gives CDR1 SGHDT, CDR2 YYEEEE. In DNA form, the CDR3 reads TGTGCCAGCAGTGGACAGTACCCTTACAATGAGCAGTTCTTC. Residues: CASSGQYPYNEQFF.

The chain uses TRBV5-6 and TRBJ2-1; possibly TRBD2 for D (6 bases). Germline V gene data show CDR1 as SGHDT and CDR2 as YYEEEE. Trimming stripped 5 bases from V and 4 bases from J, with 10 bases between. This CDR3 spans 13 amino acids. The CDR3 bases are TGTGCCAGCAGGGGGACTTCGTACAATGAGCAGTTCTTC. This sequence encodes CASRGTSYNEQFF.

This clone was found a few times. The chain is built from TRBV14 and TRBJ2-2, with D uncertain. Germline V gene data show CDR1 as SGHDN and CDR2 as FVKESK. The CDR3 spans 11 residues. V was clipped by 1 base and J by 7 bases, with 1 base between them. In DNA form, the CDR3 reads TGTGCCAGCAGCCAAGGCGGGGAGCTGTTTTTT. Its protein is CASSQGGELFF.

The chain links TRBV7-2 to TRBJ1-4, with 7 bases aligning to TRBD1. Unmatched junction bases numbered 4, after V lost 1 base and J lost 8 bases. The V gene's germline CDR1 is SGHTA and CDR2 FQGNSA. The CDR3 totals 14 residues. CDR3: CASSLGTGVEKLFF. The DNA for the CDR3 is TGTGCCAGCAGCTTAGGGACAGGCGTCGAAAAACTGTTTTTT.

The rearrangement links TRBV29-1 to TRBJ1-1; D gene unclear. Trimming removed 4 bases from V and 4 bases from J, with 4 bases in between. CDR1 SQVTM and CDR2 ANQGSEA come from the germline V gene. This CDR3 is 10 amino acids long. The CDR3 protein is CSVVSTEAFF. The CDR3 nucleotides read TGCAGCGTTGTGTCCACTGAAGCTTTCTTT.

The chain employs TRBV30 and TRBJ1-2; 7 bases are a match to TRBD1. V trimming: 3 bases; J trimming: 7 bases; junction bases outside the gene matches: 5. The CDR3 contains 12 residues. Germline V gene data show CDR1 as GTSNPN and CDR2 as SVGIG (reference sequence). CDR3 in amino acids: CAWSQTGSGYTF. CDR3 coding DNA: TGTGCCTGGAGCCAGACAGGGAGTGGCTACACCTTC.

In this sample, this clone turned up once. CDR3: CASSLRREYGYTF. CDR3 in DNA: TGTGCCAGCAGCTTGAGGCGGGAATATGGCTACACCTTC. This rearrangement joins TRBV5-4 to TRBJ1-2, with D unclear. Germline values: CDR1 SGHNT, CDR2 YYREEE (reference sequence). Trimming pared 1 base from V and 5 bases from J, leaving 9 bases between. The CDR3 extends over 13 amino acids.

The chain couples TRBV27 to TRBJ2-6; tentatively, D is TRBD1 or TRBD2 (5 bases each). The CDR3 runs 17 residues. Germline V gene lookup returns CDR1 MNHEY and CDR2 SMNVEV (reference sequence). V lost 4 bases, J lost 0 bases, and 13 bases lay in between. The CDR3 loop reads CASSSRDGHSGANVLTF. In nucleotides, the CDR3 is TGTGCCAGCAGTTCCCGGGACGGGCACTCTGGGGCCAACGTCCTGACTTTC.

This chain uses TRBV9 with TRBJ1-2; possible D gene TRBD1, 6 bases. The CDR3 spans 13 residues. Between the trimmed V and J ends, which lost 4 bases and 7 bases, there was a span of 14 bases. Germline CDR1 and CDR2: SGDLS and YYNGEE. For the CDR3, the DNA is TGTGCCAGCAGCCCGGGGACACTAAGTGGCTACACCTTC. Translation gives CASSPGTLSGYTF. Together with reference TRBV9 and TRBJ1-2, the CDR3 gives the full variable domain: DSGVTQTPKHLITATGQRVTLRCSPRSGDLSVYWYQQSLDQGLQFLIQYYNGEERAKGNILERFSAQQFPDLHSELNLSSLELGDSALYFCASSPGTLSGYTFGSGTRLTVV.

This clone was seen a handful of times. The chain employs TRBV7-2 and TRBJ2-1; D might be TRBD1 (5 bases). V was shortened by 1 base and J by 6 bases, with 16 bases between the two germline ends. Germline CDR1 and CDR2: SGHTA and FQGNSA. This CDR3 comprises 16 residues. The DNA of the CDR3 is TGTGCCAGCAGCTTAGGTGGGCAGGGTCAGGGCAATGAGCAGTTCTTC. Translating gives CASSLGGQGQGNEQFF.

CDR3 in amino acids: CAWKQGILDNSPLHF. The CDR3 bases are TGTGCCTGGAAGCAGGGGATCTTAGATAATTCACCCCTCCACTTT. The V gene is TRBV30, the J gene TRBJ1-6; tentatively, D is TRBD1 (6 bases). Trimming took off 4 bases at V and 5 bases at J, with 15 bases between the two ends. Per germline, CDR1 GTSNPN and CDR2 SVGIG (reference sequence). This CDR3 has 15 amino acids.

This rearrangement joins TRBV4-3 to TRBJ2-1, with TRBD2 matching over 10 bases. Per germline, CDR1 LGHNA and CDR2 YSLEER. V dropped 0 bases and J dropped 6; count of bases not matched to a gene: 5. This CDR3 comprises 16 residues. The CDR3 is CASSQETSGDGNEQFF. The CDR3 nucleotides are TGCGCCAGCAGCCAAGAAACTAGCGGGGATGGCAATGAGCAGTTCTTC.